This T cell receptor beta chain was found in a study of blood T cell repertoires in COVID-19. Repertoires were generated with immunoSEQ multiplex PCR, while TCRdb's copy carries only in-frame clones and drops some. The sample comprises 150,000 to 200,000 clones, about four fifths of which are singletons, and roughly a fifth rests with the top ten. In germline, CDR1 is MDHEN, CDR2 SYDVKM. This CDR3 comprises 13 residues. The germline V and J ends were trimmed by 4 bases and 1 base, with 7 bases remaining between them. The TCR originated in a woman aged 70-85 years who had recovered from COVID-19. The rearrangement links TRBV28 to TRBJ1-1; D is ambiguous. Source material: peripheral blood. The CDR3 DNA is TGTGCCAGCAGTTCGGGATGGAACACTGAAGCTTTCTTT. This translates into CASSSGWNTEAFF. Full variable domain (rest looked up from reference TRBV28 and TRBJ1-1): DVKVTQSSRYLVKRTGEKVFLECVQDMDHENMFWYRQDPGLGLRLIYFSYDVKMKEKGDIPEGYSVSREKKERFSLILESASTNQTSMYLCASSSGWNTEAFFGQGTRLTVV.